Presented here are 9 T cell receptor beta chains from one specimen sequenced in a study of graft-versus-host responses after intestinal transplantation. The assay was immunoSEQ multiplex PCR, and TCRdb's table has in-frame clones only and misses some. Of 9,000 to 10,000 clones detected, approximately 86% appear once; the ten largest clones hold roughly 5.4%. Graft material was processed, releasing intraepithelial and lamina propria lymphocytes. Material: ileum tissue, obtained just over 700 days after intestinal transplantation. These receptors were taken from a human patient who received an intestinal transplant, so some T cells may come from the graft donor.

The J gene is TRBJ2-7, the V gene TRBV6-5, with TRBD1 identical over 10 bases. Per germline, CDR1 MNHEY and CDR2 SVGAGI. The CDR3 extends over 15 amino acids. J lost 5 bases, V lost 6 bases, and 10 bases had no gene match. CDR3 region: CASRPMTGGRDEQYF. CDR3 DNA: TGTGCCAGCAGGCCTATGACAGGGGGCAGGGACGAGCAGTACTTC.

This chain connects TRBV6-5 to TRBJ2-2; D remains ambiguous. Trimming took off 2 bases at V and 7 bases at J, with 5 bases between the two ends. CDR3 length: 12 residues. Germline assignment: CDR1 MNHEY and CDR2 SVGAGI. CDR3 amino acids: CASSYRRGELFF. The CDR3 DNA follows: TGTGCCAGCAGTTACCGTCGCGGGGAGCTGTTTTTT.

J is TRBJ1-3 and V is TRBV7-9; D is possibly TRBD1 (5 bases). Germline V gene lookup returns CDR1 SEHNR and CDR2 FQNEAQ (reference sequence). Trimming took off 2 bases at V and 0 bases at J, with 14 bases between the two ends. The CDR3 extends over 17 amino acids. The CDR3 bases are TGTGCCAGCAGCTTATCCGGGGCCCGACACTCTGGAAACACCATATATTTT. Amino acids: CASSLSGARHSGNTIYF.

The rearrangement uses TRBV28 and TRBJ1-3, with D unresolved. Trimming pared 6 bases from V and 0 bases from J, leaving 18 bases between. This CDR3 has 17 amino acids. Germline assignment: CDR1 MDHEN and CDR2 SYDVKM. This chain's CDR3 is CASSPMGVADSGNTIYF. The CDR3 DNA sequence: TGTGCCAGCAGCCCTATGGGCGTCGCCGACTCTGGAAACACCATATATTTT. The whole variable domain, filled in from reference TRBV28 and TRBJ1-3, reads DVKVTQSSRYLVKRTGEKVFLECVQDMDHENMFWYRQDPGLGLRLIYFSYDVKMKEKGDIPEGYSVSREKKERFSLILESASTNQTSMYLCASSPMGVADSGNTIYFGEGSWLTVV.

This chain joins TRBV5-1 and TRBJ1-2; 7 bases line up with TRBD1. The junction had 14 bases not matched to a gene; V was cut back by 0 bases and J by 6 bases. Germline V lookup: CDR1 SGHRS, CDR2 YFSETQ. This CDR3 is built from 17 residues. CDR3 coding DNA: TGCGCCAGCAGCTTGGTGCCCGGACAGGTCGAAGCGGATGGCTACACCTTC. Amino acid sequence: CASSLVPGQVEADGYTF.

The chain uses TRBV29-1 and TRBJ2-1, with D maybe TRBD1 (6 bases). Germline lookup yields CDR1 SQVTM and CDR2 ANQGSEA. CDR3 length equals 14 residues. V was shortened by 4 bases and J by 4 bases, with 14 bases between the two germline ends. This CDR3 reads CSVAQDGQYNEQFF. The CDR3 DNA sequence: TGCAGCGTTGCCCAGGACGGACAGTACAATGAGCAGTTCTTC.

The CDR3 region is CASSYRQGHYEQYF. The CDR3 region has the DNA TGTGCCAGCAGTTACAGACAGGGTCACTACGAGCAGTACTTC. V usage is TRBV6-6 and J usage is TRBJ2-7; 7 bases are shared with TRBD1. The trim removed 2 bases at V and 3 bases at J, leaving 4 bases unmatched. The CDR3 totals 14 residues. Germline V gene lookup returns CDR1 MNHNY and CDR2 SVGAGI (reference sequence).

A single count supports this clone. This chain joins TRBV6-5 and TRBJ2-1, with 7 bases aligning to TRBD2. Trimming removed 0 bases from V and 5 bases from J; junction bases left unmatched: 4. CDR1 is MNHEY and CDR2 is SVGAGI in the germline V gene. This CDR3 contains 15 residues. As DNA, the CDR3 is TGTGCCAGCAGTTACTCTCCCCTAGCGGACAATGAGCAGTTCTTC. This codes for CASSYSPLADNEQFF.

The chain combines TRBV5-4 with TRBJ1-1, with D uncertain. V was pared by 0 bases and J by 1 base, with 7 bases between. This CDR3 spans 14 amino acids. CDR1 and CDR2 (germline): SGHNT, YYREEE (reference sequence). The CDR3 region is CASSLDSGNTEAFF. For the CDR3, the DNA is TGTGCCAGCAGCTTGGATTCCGGGAACACTGAAGCTTTCTTT.